The entry below gives a single T cell receptor (beta chain) sequence along with its context. The data were obtained in a study of blood T cell repertoires in COVID-19. Study overall: Italy, Spain and the United States were the sources of the convalescent and acute COVID-19 samples.

V lost 2 bases and J 5 bases, leaving 30 bases between the germline ends. Germline CDR1 KGHSH, CDR2 LQKENI. The CDR3 is made up of 20 amino acids. The method was immunoSEQ multiplex PCR; TCRdb's version includes in-frame clones alone and lacks a portion of them. The sample holds approximately 350,000 clones; around 83% are singletons and the top ten take about 4.9%. This clonotype originated in a woman in her 50s who had recovered from COVID-19. Sequenced material: PBMCs or T cells enriched from blood (not recorded which). This chain connects TRBV18 to TRBJ1-2; maybe TRBD1 (6 bases). CDR3 bases: TGTGCCAGCTCACCAGTTCGAGTAGCAGGGGCGCCGGATAGGGGTTATGGCTACACCTTC. Its protein product is CASSPVRVAGAPDRGYGYTF.